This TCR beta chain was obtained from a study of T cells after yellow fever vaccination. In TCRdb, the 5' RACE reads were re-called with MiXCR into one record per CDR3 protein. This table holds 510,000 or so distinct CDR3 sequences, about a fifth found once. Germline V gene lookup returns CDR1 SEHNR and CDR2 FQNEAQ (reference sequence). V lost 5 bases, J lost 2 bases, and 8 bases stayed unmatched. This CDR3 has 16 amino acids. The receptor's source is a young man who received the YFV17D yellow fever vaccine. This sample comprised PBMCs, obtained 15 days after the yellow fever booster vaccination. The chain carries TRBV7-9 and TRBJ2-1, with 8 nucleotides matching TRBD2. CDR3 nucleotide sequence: TGTGCCAGCAGCGTCGGGACTAGTGGGGCCTACAATGAGCAGTTCTTC. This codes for CASSVGTSGAYNEQFF.